This paragraph covers one TCR beta chain sequence. Its antigen is currently unknown. The read halts 3 residues ahead of the CDR3 end, with the missing end drawn from the germline J gene. Libraries were prepared by immunoSEQ multiplex PCR; TCRdb keeps only in-frame clonotypes and omits some of them. The table for this sample gives about 23,000 clones. The data are from a study of Tregs in tolerant kidney transplant recipients. Regarding the study as a whole: Findings come from small patient numbers and require larger validation. The most relevant donor-specific Treg TCRbeta repertoire apparently came from expansion with activated donor B cells. Tolerant patients' donor-specific Tregs expanded beyond overall Tregs, suggesting antigen-driven growth.

J lost 7 bases, V lost 0 bases, and 1 base had no gene match. This CDR3 is built from 14 residues. Germline V CDR1 and CDR2: SGHTA, FQGNSA. Recipients received nonmyeloablative bone marrow transplants from related graft donors, with transient mixed chimerism. CD4+CD25+CD127- Tregs, CD4+CD25- non-Tregs, CD4 and CD8 cells were sorted. The TCR was taken from a human patient who received a combined kidney and bone marrow transplant. Part of the T cells may come from the graft donor. The V and J genes are TRBV7-2 and TRBJ1-5; the match to TRBD1 covers 9 bases. Sequencing was performed on CD4+ T cells from blood (PBMCs), taken 6 months after the transplant. The CDR3 DNA, read in part, is TGTGCCAGCAGCTTAGCACAGGGGGCCCAGCCC. It yields the protein CASSLAQGAQP. The CDR3 in its entirety is CASSLAQGAQPQHF.